This TCR beta chain was found in a study of blood T cell repertoires in COVID-19. Whole-study context: Acute and convalescent COVID-19 samples came from the United States, Italy and Spain. The analysed material was cDNA or gDNA that came from T cells, B-cell-depleted T cells, or PBMCs.

The CDR3 is 16 residues long. Germline trimming cut 1 base from V and 4 bases from J; bases unmatched to any gene: 7. Germline assignment: CDR1 MGHDK and CDR2 SYGVNS. Under the authors' procedure: Amplification with reference gene primers provided the estimates of nucleated cell counts. Assay used: immunoSEQ multiplex PCR; TCRdb lists only in-frame clones, some missing. V and J calls and clone size follow that table, whereas D and trimming were derived from the DNA. The sample carries about 140,000 clones, approximately 87% recorded once. This chain connects TRBV25-1 to TRBJ2-5; 9 bases line up with TRBD2. Material: peripheral blood. This TCR was sampled from a woman between 50 and 59 years old with active or convalescent COVID-19. CDR3 DNA: TGTGCCAGCAGTGAATTGTTGGCGGGGGGGCGAGAGACCCAGTACTTC. It is translated as CASSELLAGGRETQYF.